These 7 T cell receptor beta chains came from one sample sequenced in a study of shared clonotypes between healthy human individuals. Only in-frame clones appear in the TCRdb table, and some are missing; sequencing was by immunoSEQ multiplex PCR. The sample lists about 600,000 clones, approximately 97% occurring once. The specimen sequenced was naive CD4+ T cells sorted from blood. Subset here: CD45RA+ positively selected. The receptors shown here come from a woman aged 25 to 39 in good health.

The chain employs TRBV28 and TRBJ2-7; 9 bases fit TRBD2. This CDR3 contains 15 residues. Unmatched junction bases numbered 9, after V lost 6 bases and J lost 3 bases. Germline values: CDR1 MDHEN, CDR2 SYDVKM. The CDR3 loop reads CASSDWTSADYEQYF. In DNA form, the CDR3 reads TGTGCCAGCAGCGACTGGACTAGCGCGGACTACGAGCAGTACTTC.

The chain combines TRBV28 with TRBJ1-3; no reliable D call. In germline, CDR1 is MDHEN, CDR2 SYDVKM. The CDR3 is made up of 17 amino acids. The V and J ends lost 4 bases and 0 bases respectively, with 16 bases between them. The CDR3 loop is CASSSITPIISGNTIYF. In DNA, the CDR3 is TGTGCCAGCAGTTCCATTACACCCATAATCTCTGGAAACACCATATATTTT. The full variable domain, rest sourced from reference TRBV28 and TRBJ1-3, is DVKVTQSSRYLVKRTGEKVFLECVQDMDHENMFWYRQDPGLGLRLIYFSYDVKMKEKGDIPEGYSVSREKKERFSLILESASTNQTSMYLCASSSITPIISGNTIYFGEGSWLTVV.

The chain links TRBV1 to TRBJ1-3; the DNA was not used to check the table's D call, TRBD1. TRBV1 is a documented pseudogene. This CDR3 comprises 17 residues. The CDR3 sequence is CTSSQGGTEKSGNTIYF. CDR3 in DNA: TGCACCAGCAGCCAAGGGGGGACAGAAAAATCTGGAAACACCATATATTTT.

J is TRBJ2-7 and V is TRBV6-6, with D possibly matching TRBD1 (5 bases). V was pared by 3 bases and J by 0 bases, with 12 bases between. Germline loops: CDR1 MNHNY, CDR2 SVGAGI (reference sequence). The CDR3 is 15 amino acids. CDR3 loop: CASSYFDRSSYEQYF. For the CDR3, the DNA is TGTGCCAGCAGTTATTTCGACAGAAGCTCCTACGAGCAGTACTTC.

The genes are TRBV19 and TRBJ2-7; TRBD2 agrees at 7 bases. The CDR3 sequence is 14 residues long. Germline CDR1 and CDR2: LNHDA and SQIVND (reference sequence). Trimming removed 5 bases from V and 6 bases from J; junction bases left unmatched: 10. This CDR3 reads CASSVTGGGAEQYF. CDR3 nucleotides: TGTGCCAGTAGTGTGACGGGAGGCGGCGCCGAGCAGTACTTC. The variable domain in full, completed from reference TRBV19 and TRBJ2-7, reads DGGITQSPKYLFRKEGQNVTLSCEQNLNHDAMYWYRQDPGQGLRLIYYSQIVNDFQKGDIAEGYSVSREKKESFPLTVTSAQKNPTAFYLCASSVTGGGAEQYFGPGTRLTVT.

CDR3 region: CASSEALYGADQPQHF. The CDR3 nucleotides read TGTGCCAGCAGTGAAGCCCTCTACGGGGCGGATCAGCCCCAGCATTTT. This chain connects TRBV2 to TRBJ1-5; maybe TRBD1 (5 bases). The CDR3 extends over 16 amino acids. Looked up from germline, CDR1 is SNHLY and CDR2 is FYNNEI. V was pared by 0 bases and J by 5 bases, with 14 bases between.

The chain has TRBV25-1 and TRBJ2-2; TRBD1 is a possible D gene (6 bases). V was cut by 4 bases and J by 0 bases, with 18 bases left in between. Germline CDR1 and CDR2: MGHDK and SYGVNS. The length of the CDR3 is 18 residues. The CDR3 DNA sequence: TGTGCCAGCAGTGGGGCCCCGGGACAACTCGCGAACACCGGGGAGCTGTTTTTT. It is translated as CASSGAPGQLANTGELFF.